This T cell receptor beta chain is drawn from a study of T cells and Merkel cell carcinoma outcomes. The data were produced by immunoSEQ multiplex PCR, yet TCRdb's version contains in-frame clones alone and is incomplete. The data contain some 15,000 clones, around 87% of them singletons. Study-level results: Reportedly, T-cell repertoire with density predicts Merkel cell carcinoma outcomes.

A note on this clone: What it binds is unknown.

V lost 6 bases and J lost 1; bases outside the gene matches: 5. The CDR3 totals 15 residues. Per the germline V gene, CDR1 is WSHSY and CDR2 is SAAADI. Sequencing was done on a sample of tumor tissue from Merkel cell carcinoma. The source is a human donor with Merkel cell carcinoma. The gene calls are TRBV10-2 and TRBJ2-2, with 7 bases matching TRBD1. The CDR3 reads CASRVDRVNTGELFF. DNA for the CDR3: TGCGCCAGCAGGGTCGACAGGGTGAACACCGGGGAGCTGTTTTTT.